These 11 T cell receptor beta chains came from one sample sequenced in a study of T cell repertoires in cytomegalovirus infection (dated by TCRdb to between 2018 and 2021). Sequencer: Illumina HiSeq 1500. TCRdb passed the public sequencing reads through fastp at Q25 and MiXCR, retaining productive beta sequences. For every CDR3 protein sequence, its rows merge into one entry that carries the most common genes and DNA. This sample holds about 89,000 distinct CDR3 sequences; about 31% were observed only once. Together, the top ten hold about three quarters of the sample. No antigen has been identified for these receptors. The treatment or condition label, as the study defines it: in vitro stimulation with specific CMV peptide epitopes to enrich CMV-specific T cells. The material sequenced was CD8+ T cells from cultured PBMCs, taken from culture after CMV antigen stimulation. The receptors here all came from a human donor in good health (CMV status not recorded). Some clones in this sample may be carry-over from other donors' samples.

This clonotype appeared many times. The V call is TRBV7-9, the J call TRBJ2-7, with D possibly matching TRBD2 (5 bases). This CDR3 comprises 15 residues. Per the germline V gene, CDR1 is SEHNR and CDR2 is FQNEAQ (reference sequence). Trimming removed 5 bases at V and 1 base at J, with 15 bases between. CDR3 residues: CASSTEGGGSYEQYF. DNA for the CDR3: TGTGCCAGCAGCACTGAAGGAGGCGGGTCCTACGAGCAGTACTTC.

This clonotype was found many times. The rearrangement joins TRBV7-2 to TRBJ2-1, with D hard to call. V was clipped by 5 bases and J by 0 bases, with 11 bases between them. The length of the CDR3 is 15 residues. Germline V gives CDR1 SGHTA, CDR2 FQGNSA. The DNA of the CDR3 is TGTGCCAGCAGCACGACTGCGAGCTCCTACAATGAGCAGTTCTTC. As protein: CASSTTASSYNEQFF. Based on the CDR3 plus reference TRBV7-2 and TRBJ2-1, the full variable domain is GAGVSQSPSNKVTEKGKDVELRCDPISGHTALYWYRQSLGQGLEFLIYFQGNSAPDKSGLPSDRFSAERTGGSVSTLTIQRTQQEDSAVYLCASSTTASSYNEQFFGPGTRLTVL.

This clonotype was found a few times. The rearrangement links TRBV25-1 to TRBJ1-1, with a tentative D call TRBD1 (6 bases). CDR3 length: 13 amino acids. Germline CDR1 reads MGHDK; CDR2 reads SYGVNS. V gave up 4 bases and J gave up 5 bases, with 11 bases separating them. The CDR3: CASSGGGWTEAFF. The CDR3 bases are TGTGCCAGCAGTGGAGGGGGTTGGACTGAAGCTTTCTTT.

Many counts were recorded for this clonotype. The chain is built from TRBV4-1 and TRBJ1-1; no clear D gene. Trimming shortened V by 0 bases and J by 8 bases, and 16 bases separated the two germline ends. The length of the CDR3 is 15 residues. Germline lookup yields CDR1 MGHRA and CDR2 YSYEKL. The CDR3 loop is CASSQEPPGPREAFF. Written as DNA, the CDR3 is TGCGCCAGCAGCCAAGAACCGCCGGGCCCGAGGGAAGCTTTCTTT.

This clonotype was detected only a few times. The chain joins TRBV7-6 to TRBJ1-2, with a weak D call TRBD1 (5 bases). CDR1 is SGHVS and CDR2 is FNYEAQ in the germline V gene. Trimming shortened V by 3 bases and J by 4 bases, and 24 bases separated the two germline ends. The CDR3 sequence is 18 residues long. The CDR3 sequence: CASSLTRVDLEWSYGYTF. The CDR3 DNA reads TGTGCCAGCAGCTTGACCAGGGTTGATTTAGAGTGGAGCTATGGCTACACCTTC.

This clonotype appeared a few times. The V call is TRBV12-3 or TRBV12-4, the J call TRBJ1-5; D call uncertain. This CDR3 has 12 residues. V was cut by 5 bases and J by 11 bases, with 13 bases left in between. CDR3 amino acids: CASSEVARTQHF. The CDR3 DNA sequence: TGTGCCAGCAGTGAGGTCGCGAGGACCCAGCATTTT.

This chain joins TRBV6-1 and TRBJ1-2; D might be TRBD1 (5 bases). Germline V lookup: CDR1 MNHNS, CDR2 SASEGT. The CDR3 consists of 13 residues. Trimming took 7 bases from V and 8 from J, leaving 17 bases between them. The CDR3 reads CASTEIGTTGYTF. The CDR3 nucleotides are TGTGCCAGCACGGAGATTGGGACGACAGGCTACACCTTC.

The table lists this clonotype with a few counts. The rearrangement joins TRBV19 to TRBJ1-6; 10 positions match TRBD1. The CDR3 length is 14 residues. Germline loops: CDR1 LNHDA, CDR2 SQIVND (reference sequence). V trimming: 5 bases; J trimming: 9 bases; junction bases outside the gene matches: 4. DNA for the CDR3: TGTGCCAGTAGTGTGGGACAGGGGAGTTCACCCCTCCACTTT. This codes for CASSVGQGSSPLHF.

The V gene is TRBV5-1, the J gene TRBJ2-1; maybe TRBD1 (5 bases). Germline CDR1 reads SGHRS; CDR2 reads YFSETQ. Trimming took off 0 bases at V and 5 bases at J, with 15 bases between the two ends. The CDR3 is 16 amino acids. The CDR3 region is CASSLAWGRPDNEQFF. CDR3 bases: TGCGCCAGCAGCTTGGCCTGGGGCAGGCCGGACAATGAGCAGTTCTTC. Complete variable domain (other parts from reference TRBV5-1 and TRBJ2-1): KAGVTQTPRYLIKTRGQQVTLSCSPISGHRSVSWYQQTPGQGLQFLFEYFSETQRNKGNFPGRFSGRQFSNSRSEMNVSTLELGDSALYLCASSLAWGRPDNEQFFGPGTRLTVL.

Only a few counts were recorded for this clonotype. The chain joins TRBV7-6 to TRBJ2-7; no definite D call. CDR1 and CDR2 from the germline V gene are SGHVS and FNYEAQ. Trimming left V 5 bases short and J 0 bases short, with 8 bases between. The length of the CDR3 is 13 residues. The CDR3 loop reads CASSPPVSYEQYF. For the CDR3, the DNA is TGTGCCAGCAGCCCCCCCGTCTCCTACGAGCAGTACTTC.

The chain combines TRBV7-3 with TRBJ2-1; D not certain. This CDR3 is 14 amino acids long. Looked up from germline, CDR1 is SGHTA and CDR2 is FQGTGA. V lost 5 bases to trimming and J lost 7 bases, with 15 bases between them. The CDR3 protein is CASSPPGPRNEQFF. CDR3 DNA sequence: TGTGCCAGCAGCCCACCCGGGCCTCGGAATGAGCAGTTCTTC.